The clone carrying this T cell receptor beta chain was seen ten or more times. This record belongs to a study of regulatory T cells in long-lasting Graves disease. J gave up 2 bases and V 6 bases, and 1 base lay outside the gene matches. Germline V gene data show CDR1 as SEHNR and CDR2 as FQNEAQ (reference sequence). The CDR3 runs to 13 residues. Arm-PCR with iRepertoire HTBI primers amplified the CDR3 regions for these TCR beta libraries. TCRdb redid the calling of the multiplex PCR reads with MiXCR, one entry per CDR3 protein. The sample contains around 450,000 distinct CDR3 sequences, 15% of which appear only once. Time point meaning: newly diagnosed GD, antithyroid drugs for less than 3 months. There was RNA extracted from PBMCs, and the TCR library was made from it. Diagnosing Graves' disease relied on the American Thyroid Association guidelines. These same data were also listed under a study on T cells in Graves' hyperthyroidism and ophthalmopathy. That publication notes: The HTBI set primed first-round TCR CDR3 RT-PCR. Most thyroid-expanded clonotypes above 0.001 were also found in blood. A model using 13 V-J features told ophthalmopathy apart from stable hyperthyroidism.

This material consisted of peripheral blood mononuclear cells (PBMCs), taken at new diagnosis, from a patient treated with antithyroid drugs. The TCR was taken from a woman aged 40 to 50 with Graves disease. The rearrangement uses TRBV7-9 and TRBJ1-5; 7 bases fit TRBD1. The CDR3, as DNA: TGTGCCAGCAGTGGGACAGGCAATCAGCCCCAGCATTTT. This translates into CASSGTGNQPQHF.